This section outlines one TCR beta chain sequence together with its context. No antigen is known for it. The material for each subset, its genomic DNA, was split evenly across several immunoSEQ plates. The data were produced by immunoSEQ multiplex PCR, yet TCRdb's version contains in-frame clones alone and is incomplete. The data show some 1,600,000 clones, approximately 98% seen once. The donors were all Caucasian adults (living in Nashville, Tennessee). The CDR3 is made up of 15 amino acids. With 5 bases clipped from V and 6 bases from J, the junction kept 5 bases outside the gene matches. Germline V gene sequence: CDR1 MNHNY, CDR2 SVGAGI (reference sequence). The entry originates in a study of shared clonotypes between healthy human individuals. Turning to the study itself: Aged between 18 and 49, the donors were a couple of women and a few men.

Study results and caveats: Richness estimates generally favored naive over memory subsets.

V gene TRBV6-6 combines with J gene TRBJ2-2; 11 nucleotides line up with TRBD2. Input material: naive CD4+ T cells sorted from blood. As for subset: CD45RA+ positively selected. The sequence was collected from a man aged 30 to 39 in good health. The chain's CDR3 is CASSIAGGLAGELFF. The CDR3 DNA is TGTGCCAGCAGTATAGCGGGAGGGCTCGCCGGGGAGCTGTTTTTT.